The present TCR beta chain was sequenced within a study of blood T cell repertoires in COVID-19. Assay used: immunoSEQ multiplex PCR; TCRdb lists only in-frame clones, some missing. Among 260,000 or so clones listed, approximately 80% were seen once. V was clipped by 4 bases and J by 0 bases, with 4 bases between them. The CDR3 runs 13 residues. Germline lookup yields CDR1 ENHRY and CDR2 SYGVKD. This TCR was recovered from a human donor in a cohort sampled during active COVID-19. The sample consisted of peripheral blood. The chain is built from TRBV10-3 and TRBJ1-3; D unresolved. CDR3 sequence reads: CAISGHSGNTIYF. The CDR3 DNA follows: TGTGCCATCAGTGGGCACTCTGGAAACACCATATATTTT.